This T cell receptor beta chain came from a study of cytomegalovirus exposure and HLA in healthy donors. About the study: The 120 or so validation repertoires were reported in a later analysis to have been generated on the same platform as the roughly 670 first-cohort repertoires.

The CDR3 is 12 amino acids. V lost 1 base and J 6 bases, leaving 5 bases between the germline ends. The V gene's germline CDR1 is MNHNS and CDR2 SASEGT. General study points: Most TCR sequences were uncommon, yet certain public TCRs appeared in many donors. According to reports, the classifier identified cytomegalovirus status with high specificity and sensitivity.

As for this clone: Its antigen is unknown.

Method: immunoSEQ multiplex PCR; TCRdb's copy keeps in-frame clones and lacks some. Of roughly 240,000 clones in the sample, just under 90% were seen once. This chain uses TRBV6-1 with TRBJ2-3; no clear D. The TCR was taken from a man aged 18-30 years in good health and CMV-seronegative. Sequencing was done on a sample of PBMCs. The CDR3 protein is CASSEVMDTQYF. For the CDR3, the DNA is TGTGCCAGCAGTGAAGTAATGGATACGCAGTATTTT.